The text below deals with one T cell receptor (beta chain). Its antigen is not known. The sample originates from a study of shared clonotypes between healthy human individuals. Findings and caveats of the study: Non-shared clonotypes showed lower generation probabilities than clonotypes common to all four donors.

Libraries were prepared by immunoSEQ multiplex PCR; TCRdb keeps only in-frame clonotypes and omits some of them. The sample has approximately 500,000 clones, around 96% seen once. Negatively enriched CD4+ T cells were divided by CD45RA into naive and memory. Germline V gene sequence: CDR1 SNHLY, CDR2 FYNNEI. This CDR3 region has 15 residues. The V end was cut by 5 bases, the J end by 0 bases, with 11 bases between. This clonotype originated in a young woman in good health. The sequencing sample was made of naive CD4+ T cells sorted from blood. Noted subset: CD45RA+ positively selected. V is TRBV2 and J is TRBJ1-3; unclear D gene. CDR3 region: CASSTRSSSGNTIYF. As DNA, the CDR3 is TGTGCCAGCAGTACTAGATCGAGCTCTGGAAACACCATATATTTT.